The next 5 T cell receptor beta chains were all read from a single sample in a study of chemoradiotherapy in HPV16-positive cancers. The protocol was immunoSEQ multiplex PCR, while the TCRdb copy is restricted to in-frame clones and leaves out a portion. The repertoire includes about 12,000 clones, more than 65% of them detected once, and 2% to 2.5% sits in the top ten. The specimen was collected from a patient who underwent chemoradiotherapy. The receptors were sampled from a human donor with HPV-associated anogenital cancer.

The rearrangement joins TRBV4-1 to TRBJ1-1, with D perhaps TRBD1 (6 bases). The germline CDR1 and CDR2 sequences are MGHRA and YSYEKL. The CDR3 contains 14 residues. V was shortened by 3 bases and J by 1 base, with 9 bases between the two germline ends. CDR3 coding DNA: TGCGCCAGCAGCCAGAGGACAGCGAACACTGAAGCTTTCTTT. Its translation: CASSQRTANTEAFF.

CDR3 loop: CASSQPPGELFF. The CDR3 region has the DNA TGTGCCAGCAGTCAGCCCCCCGGGGAGCTGTTTTTT. This chain joins TRBV6-1 and TRBJ2-2; D ambiguous. CDR1 and CDR2 (germline): MNHNS, SASEGT. V lost 5 bases and J lost 6, with 7 bases in between. This CDR3 comprises 12 residues.

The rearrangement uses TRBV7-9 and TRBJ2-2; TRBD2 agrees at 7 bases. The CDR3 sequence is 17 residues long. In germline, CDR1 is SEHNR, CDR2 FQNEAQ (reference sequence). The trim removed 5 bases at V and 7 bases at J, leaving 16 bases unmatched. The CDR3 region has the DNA TGTGCCAGCAGCCCCGTCGGGGGAGCGGGGAATGGCGGGGAGCTGTTTTTT. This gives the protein CASSPVGGAGNGGELFF.

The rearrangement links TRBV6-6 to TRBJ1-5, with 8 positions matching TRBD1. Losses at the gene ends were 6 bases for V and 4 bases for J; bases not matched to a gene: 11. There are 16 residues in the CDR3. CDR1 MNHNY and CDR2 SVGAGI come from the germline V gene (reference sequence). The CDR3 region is CASSYGTGSGNQPQHF. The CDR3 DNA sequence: TGTGCCAGCAGCTACGGGACAGGCTCTGGGAATCAGCCCCAGCATTTT.

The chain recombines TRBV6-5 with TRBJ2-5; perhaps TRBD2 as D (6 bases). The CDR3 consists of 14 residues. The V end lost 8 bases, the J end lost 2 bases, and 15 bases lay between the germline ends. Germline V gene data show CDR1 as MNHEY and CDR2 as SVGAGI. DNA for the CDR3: TGTGCCAGCCGGCGTTCCGGGGGTCAAGAGACCCAGTACTTC. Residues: CASRRSGGQETQYF.